This entry lists 15 T cell receptor beta chains sequenced from one sample in a study of Ad26.COV2.S vaccination and SARS-CoV-2 variants. Sample treatment: approximately 18 received Ad26.COV2.S at low or high dose, single or two shots; about 5 received placebo; per-sample allocation not given. The samples date from day 63 after the first vaccine or placebo injection. Profiling relied on immunoSEQ multiplex PCR, and the TCRdb table lists in-frame clones only, not all of them. The data hold approximately 410,000 clones, with 70% to 90% observed a single time. The sample in question was peripheral blood, obtained in a trial of Ad26.COV2.S vaccine versus placebo. The receptors here all came from a person aged 18-65 years who received the Ad26.COV2.S COVID-19 vaccine or a placebo.

The chain recombines TRBV6-2 or TRBV6-3 with TRBJ2-7; D gene ambiguous. The CDR3 loop spans 13 amino acids. The V gene lost 0 bases and the J gene lost 6 bases, with 9 bases spanning the gap. The germline V gene has CDR1 MNHEY and CDR2 SVGEGT. CDR3 in amino acids: CASSYSVGVEQYF. The CDR3 coding sequence is TGTGCCAGCAGTTACTCGGTTGGAGTCGAGCAGTACTTC.

The count of this clone is one. The chain links TRBV19 to TRBJ1-5; no clear D gene. The V and J ends lost 7 bases and 7 bases respectively, with 14 bases between them. The CDR3 has 13 residues. The germline CDR1 and CDR2 sequences are LNHDA and SQIVND (reference sequence). CDR3 nucleotides: TGTGCCAGTACCCCGGGAGTTCGGCAGCCCCAGCATTTT. It translates to CASTPGVRQPQHF. Using reference TRBV19 and TRBJ1-5 for the parts outside the CDR3, the full variable domain is DGGITQSPKYLFRKEGQNVTLSCEQNLNHDAMYWYRQDPGQGLRLIYYSQIVNDFQKGDIAEGYSVSREKKESFPLTVTSAQKNPTAFYLCASTPGVRQPQHFGDGTRLSIL.

The chain carries TRBV3-1 (or the pseudogene TRBV3-2) and TRBJ1-2; D unresolved. The germline V gene encodes CDR1 LGHDT and CDR2 YNNKEL (reference sequence). V lost 3 bases and J lost 6, with 8 bases in between. This CDR3 region has 12 residues. This CDR3 reads CASSQGRDGYTF. The CDR3 DNA reads as TGTGCCAGCAGCCAGGGTAGGGATGGCTACACCTTC.

The chain combines TRBV7-2 with TRBJ1-4, with 7 bases aligning to TRBD1. V shed 6 bases, J shed 4 bases, and the junction held 8 bases outside the gene matches. This CDR3 is 15 amino acids long. The germline V gene has CDR1 SGHTA and CDR2 FQGNSA. The CDR3: CASRRRQGVNEKLFF. In DNA form, the CDR3 reads TGTGCCAGCAGGCGAAGACAGGGAGTTAATGAAAAACTGTTTTTT.

The V gene is TRBV11-2, the J gene TRBJ1-3; 9 bases align to TRBD1. The V and J ends lost 9 bases and 11 bases, in that order; junction bases with no gene match: 11. Germline loops: CDR1 SGHAT, CDR2 FQNNGV. The CDR3 consists of 13 residues. CDR3 in amino acids: CASRPGQGPAIYF. CDR3 bases: TGTGCCAGTCGCCCGGGACAGGGACCGGCCATATATTTT.

This chain links TRBV7-3 with TRBJ2-3; TRBD2 matches at 12 bases. CDR3 length equals 15 residues. Germline V gene data show CDR1 as SGHTA and CDR2 as FQGTGA. Trimming cost V 4 bases and J 7 bases; bases outside gene matches: 6. The chain's CDR3 is CASSSWTSGMNTQYF. For the CDR3, the DNA is TGTGCCAGCAGCTCTTGGACTAGCGGGATGAATACGCAGTATTTT.

This chain uses TRBV5-4 with TRBJ1-5; D gene uncertain. The germline CDR1 and CDR2 sequences are SGHNT and YYREEE (reference sequence). With 0 bases removed from V and 2 bases from J, the gap between germline ends came to 12 bases. The CDR3 has 16 amino acids. Here the CDR3 reads CASSLGGGYGNQPQHF. CDR3 bases: TGTGCCAGCAGCTTGGGGGGTGGATATGGCAATCAGCCCCAGCATTTT.

The chain employs TRBV27 and TRBJ2-5; D not certain. The length of the CDR3 is 13 residues. Per the germline V gene, CDR1 is MNHEY and CDR2 is SMNVEV (reference sequence). Trimming cost V 4 bases and J 4 bases, with 10 bases left between them. The CDR3, as DNA: TGTGCCAGCAGTTCCGACCTCCTAGAGACCCAGTACTTC. Amino acids: CASSSDLLETQYF.

This chain uses TRBV6-2 or TRBV6-3 with TRBJ2-7; no clear D. CDR1 and CDR2 from the germline V gene are MNHEY and SVGEGT. This CDR3 comprises 15 residues. Trimming pared 0 bases from V and 3 bases from J, leaving 12 bases between. The CDR3 protein is CASSYSTVRNYEQYF. As DNA, the CDR3 is TGTGCCAGCAGTTACTCGACGGTACGGAACTACGAGCAGTACTTC.

This chain links TRBV9 with TRBJ1-2; unclear D gene. This CDR3 region has 14 residues. Germline V lookup: CDR1 SGDLS, CDR2 YYNGEE. V dropped 0 bases and J dropped 0 bases, with 6 bases sitting between them. CDR3: CASSVDRANYGYTF. Written as DNA, the CDR3 is TGTGCCAGCAGCGTAGATCGGGCTAACTATGGCTACACCTTC.

This rearrangement joins TRBV6-5 to TRBJ2-7; a weak D match, TRBD2 (6 bases). The CDR3 has 14 residues. The V gene's germline CDR1 is MNHEY and CDR2 SVGAGI. Trimming took off 6 bases at V and 3 bases at J, with 15 bases between the two ends. CDR3 loop: CASSDRDWIYEQYF. DNA of the CDR3: TGTGCCAGCAGCGATCGGGACTGGATCTACGAGCAGTACTTC.

The rearrangement joins TRBV4-2 to TRBJ2-3; 8 bases are shared with TRBD1. CDR1 is LGHNA and CDR2 is YNFKEQ in the germline V gene. With V trimmed by 0 bases and J by 7 bases, 9 bases remained unmatched. This CDR3 is built from 16 residues. As DNA, the CDR3 is TGTGCCAGCAGCCAAGAGCCGACAGGGGACAGGAATACGCAGTATTTT. This codes for CASSQEPTGDRNTQYF.

The V and J genes are TRBV5-5 and TRBJ2-7; TRBD2 is a possible D gene (6 bases). The CDR3 runs to 15 residues. V was pared by 4 bases and J by 6 bases, with 20 bases between. Germline V gene sequence: CDR1 SGHKS, CDR2 YYEKEE (reference sequence). The CDR3 loop reads CASSPSAGGGREQYF. The CDR3 nucleotides read TGTGCCAGCAGCCCCTCGGCCGGGGGAGGTCGCGAGCAGTACTTC.

J is TRBJ2-7 and V is TRBV20-1; possible D gene TRBD1, 5 bases. Germline CDR1 DFQATT, CDR2 SNEGSKA (reference sequence). The length of the CDR3 is 11 residues. CDR3 loop: CNPQEGVEQYF. CDR3 bases: TGCAACCCTCAAGAAGGGGTCGAGCAGTACTTC.

The chain combines TRBV7-9 with TRBJ1-6, with no clear D. V was trimmed by 5 bases and J by 14 bases, leaving 10 bases between them. Germline V gene lookup returns CDR1 SEHNR and CDR2 FQNEAQ (reference sequence). This CDR3 is 11 amino acids long. The CDR3 protein is CASSADRALHF. CDR3 bases: TGTGCCAGCAGCGCCGACCGGGCCCTCCACTTT.